A single sample is the source of the 31 T cell receptor beta chains below, sequenced in a study of B cell selection in AIRE deficiency. The sorted conventional CD4 T cells were gated as CD4+CD127+. The protocol was immunoSEQ multiplex PCR, while the TCRdb copy is restricted to in-frame clones and leaves out a portion. The sample has about 24,000 clones, about 95% seen once. The sequenced sample was CD4+CD127+ conventional T cells sorted from PBMCs. Every receptor here comes from a human donor in good health.

The rearrangement uses TRBV14 and TRBJ2-2, with 7 bases that match TRBD1. Germline CDR1 reads SGHDN; CDR2 reads FVKESK. With V trimmed by 3 bases and J by 3 bases, 7 bases remained unmatched. The CDR3 length is 16 residues. The CDR3 DNA follows: TGTGCCAGCAGCCAGTTGACAGGGCGTGACACCGGGGAGCTGTTTTTT. Protein: CASSQLTGRDTGELFF.

The chain combines TRBV5-1 with TRBJ2-5; D might be TRBD1 or TRBD2, each matching 5 bases. V dropped 2 bases and J dropped 4 bases, with 6 bases sitting between them. The CDR3 length is 12 residues. Per the germline V gene, CDR1 is SGHRS and CDR2 is YFSETQ. The DNA for the CDR3 is TGCGCCAGCAGCTTTGGGGGAGAGACCCAGTACTTC. This encodes CASSFGGETQYF.

The chain carries TRBV11-3 and TRBJ2-1; tentatively, D is TRBD1 (6 bases). Germline V lookup: CDR1 SGHNT, CDR2 YENEEA. Trimming took 5 bases from V and 10 from J, leaving 9 bases between them. This CDR3 comprises 11 residues. CDR3 loop: CASSHGTEQFF. The CDR3 nucleotides read TGTGCCAGCAGCCACGGGACAGAGCAGTTCTTC.

The V call is TRBV9, the J call TRBJ1-1; weak D call: TRBD1 (5 bases). Germline V lookup: CDR1 SGDLS, CDR2 YYNGEE. Trimming took 4 bases from V and 1 from J, leaving 11 bases between them. This CDR3 has 14 amino acids. The CDR3 reads CASSRRGQNTEAFF. CDR3 sequence (DNA): TGTGCCAGCAGCCGTAGAGGACAGAACACTGAAGCTTTCTTT.

The chain is built from TRBV7-2 and TRBJ2-3; D possibly uses TRBD1 or TRBD2 (6 bases each). The CDR3 runs to 15 residues. From germline, CDR1 is SGHTA and CDR2 FQGNSA. The V gene lost 3 bases and the J gene lost 2 bases, with 12 bases spanning the gap. CDR3 DNA sequence: TGTGCCAGCAGCTTGAGGGGGGTCCTCACAGATACGCAGTATTTT. This codes for CASSLRGVLTDTQYF.

The gene calls are TRBV7-2 and TRBJ2-1; TRBD1 matches 7 bases. V shed 2 bases, J shed 8 bases, and the junction held 3 bases outside the gene matches. The CDR3 loop spans 13 amino acids. Germline V CDR1 and CDR2: SGHTA, FQGNSA. The DNA for the CDR3 is TGTGCCAGCAGCTTAACAGGGGTAGATGAGCAGTTCTTC. This gives the protein CASSLTGVDEQFF.

The chain joins TRBV7-2 to TRBJ2-1; TRBD1 agrees at 9 bases. The CDR3 runs to 16 residues. Germline lookup yields CDR1 SGHTA and CDR2 FQGNSA. After removal of 1 base from V and 1 base from J, the junction contained 2 bases not matched to a gene. The chain's CDR3 is CASSLVGTGSYNEQFF. In DNA form, the CDR3 reads TGTGCCAGCAGCTTAGTCGGGACAGGGTCCTACAATGAGCAGTTCTTC.

The rearrangement joins TRBV7-9 to TRBJ2-1; D tentatively fits TRBD1 or TRBD2 (5 bases each). Per germline, CDR1 SEHNR and CDR2 FQNEAQ (reference sequence). Trimming removed 0 bases from V and 6 bases from J, with 9 bases in between. This CDR3 has 14 residues. Here the CDR3 DNA reads TGTGCCAGCAGCTTAGCGTCAGGGAGCAATGAGCAGTTCTTC. Amino acids: CASSLASGSNEQFF.

This rearrangement joins TRBV4-3 to TRBJ1-2; D remains unclear. There are 16 residues in the CDR3. Trimming cost V 6 bases and J 2 bases, with 19 bases left between them. CDR1 is LGHNA and CDR2 is YSLEER in the germline V gene. DNA of the CDR3: TGCGCCAGCAGTCAAATAGGTTCAGCCGGGAACTATGGCTACACCTTC. It encodes CASSQIGSAGNYGYTF.

The chain carries TRBV6-6 and TRBJ2-3; D not certain. The CDR3 extends over 12 amino acids. Per the germline V gene, CDR1 is MNHNY and CDR2 is SVGAGI (reference sequence). Trimming removed 4 bases from V and 0 bases from J, with 2 bases in between. CDR3 protein: CASSSSTDTQYF. The CDR3 DNA sequence: TGTGCCAGCAGTTCGAGCACAGATACGCAGTATTTT.

This clone came up once. The junction departs from the called germline gene at one end, perhaps through a read error. The CDR3 spells CVSSFGRLLYEQYF. The CDR3 nucleotides read TGTGTCAGCAGCTTCGGCCGGTTGCTCTACGAGCAGTACTTC. V gene TRBV11-2 combines with J gene TRBJ2-7, with D unresolved. Germline CDR1 reads SGHAT; CDR2 reads FQNNGV. The CDR3 sequence is 14 residues long.

The chain combines TRBV6-1 with TRBJ1-5; 9 bases map to TRBD1. The CDR3 runs to 13 residues. J gave up 7 bases and V 6 bases, and 4 bases lay outside the gene matches. From germline, CDR1 is MNHNS and CDR2 SASEGT. CDR3 amino acids: CASSRDREQPQHF. Written as DNA, the CDR3 is TGTGCCAGCAGCCGGGACAGGGAACAGCCCCAGCATTTT.

The chain recombines TRBV10-3 with TRBJ2-7; 7 nucleotides agree with TRBD1. V was pared by 7 bases and J by 2 bases, with 5 bases of the junction left unmatched. The germline V gene has CDR1 ENHRY and CDR2 SYGVKD. This CDR3 contains 13 residues. In DNA form, the CDR3 reads TGTGCCATCAATAGGGGACAGACCTACGAGCAGTACTTC. It encodes CAINRGQTYEQYF.

This chain connects TRBV7-9 to TRBJ2-5, with D tentatively TRBD1 (6 bases). Germline CDR1 reads SEHNR; CDR2 reads FQNEAQ (reference sequence). This CDR3 is built from 14 residues. The V and J ends lost 5 bases and 6 bases respectively, with 16 bases between them. The CDR3 DNA reads as TGTGCCAGCAGCCTAAATGGGGGCGCAAAGACCCAGTACTTC. Amino acid sequence: CASSLNGGAKTQYF.

This clone was detected only once. V usage is TRBV5-1 and J usage is TRBJ1-2; possibly TRBD1 for D (6 bases). Per germline, CDR1 SGHRS and CDR2 YFSETQ. Trimming shortened V by 4 bases and J by 8 bases, and 12 bases separated the two germline ends. The CDR3 has 12 residues. The CDR3 DNA reads TGCGCCAGCAGCCGGGGGGCGGGCGGCTACACCTTC. Its protein is CASSRGAGGYTF.

The rearrangement uses TRBV18 and TRBJ2-5; D may be TRBD1 or TRBD2 (5 bases each). The CDR3 consists of 13 residues. V shed 3 bases and J shed 5 bases, with 10 bases lying between them. CDR1 and CDR2 from the germline V gene are KGHSH and LQKENI. The CDR3 DNA reads TGTGCCAGCTCACCTCAGGGACGGGAGACCCAGTACTTC. This codes for CASSPQGRETQYF.

The rearrangement uses TRBV5-1 and TRBJ2-7, with 12 nucleotides matching TRBD1. From germline, CDR1 is SGHRS and CDR2 YFSETQ. This CDR3 comprises 14 residues. V was pared by 7 bases and J by 2 bases, with 4 bases of the junction left unmatched. In DNA form, the CDR3 reads TGCGCCAGCGGGGGGACAGGGGGCCCCTACGAGCAGTACTTC. It yields the protein CASGGTGGPYEQYF. Filled out from reference TRBV5-1 and TRBJ2-7, the complete variable domain reads KAGVTQTPRYLIKTRGQQVTLSCSPISGHRSVSWYQQTPGQGLQFLFEYFSETQRNKGNFPGRFSGRQFSNSRSEMNVSTLELGDSALYLCASGGTGGPYEQYFGPGTRLTVT.

The chain links TRBV7-2 to TRBJ2-7; D call uncertain. CDR1 and CDR2 (germline): SGHTA, FQGNSA. Trimming pared 5 bases from V and 3 bases from J, leaving 8 bases between. The CDR3 totals 12 residues. In nucleotides, the CDR3 is TGTGCCAGCAGCCCCGACGGCTACGAGCAGTACTTC. Protein sequence: CASSPDGYEQYF.

A single count supports this clone. This rearrangement joins TRBV7-9 to TRBJ2-3, with 9 bases lining up with TRBD2. CDR1 is SEHNR, CDR2 FQNEAQ, per germline (reference sequence). The length of the CDR3 is 15 residues. V gave up 5 bases and J gave up 0 bases; unmatched junction bases: 3. The CDR3 DNA reads TGTGCCAGCAGCCAGCGGGGGGATAGCACAGATACGCAGTATTTT. As protein: CASSQRGDSTDTQYF.

The chain links TRBV5-1 to TRBJ1-6, with a tentative D call TRBD1 (5 bases). The CDR3 loop spans 17 amino acids. The germline CDR1 and CDR2 sequences are SGHRS and YFSETQ. Trimming cost V 4 bases and J 1 base, with 15 bases left between them. CDR3 in amino acids: CASSLDGGRSYNSPLHF. The CDR3, as DNA: TGCGCCAGCAGCCTTGACGGGGGTCGTTCCTATAATTCACCCCTCCACTTT.

The chain links TRBV2 to TRBJ2-1; 11 bases align to TRBD2. CDR3 length: 15 residues. J lost 6 bases, V lost 3 bases, and 4 bases had no gene match. Germline V lookup: CDR1 SNHLY, CDR2 FYNNEI. Here the CDR3 reads CASSEGLAGGNEQFF. The CDR3 nucleotides read TGTGCCAGCAGTGAGGGTCTAGCGGGAGGCAATGAGCAGTTCTTC. The full variable domain, with the rest looked up from reference TRBV2 and TRBJ2-1, is EPEVTQTPSHQVTQMGQEVILRCVPISNHLYFYWYRQILGQKVEFLVSFYNNEISEKSEIFDDQFSVERPDGSNFTLKIRSTKLEDSAMYFCASSEGLAGGNEQFFGPGTRLTVL.

The chain employs TRBV7-2 and TRBJ1-2; D is unresolved. The CDR3 is made up of 15 amino acids. Germline V gene lookup returns CDR1 SGHTA and CDR2 FQGNSA. The V and J ends lost 0 bases and 4 bases respectively, with 12 bases between them. Here the CDR3 DNA reads TGTGCCAGCAGCTTAGCGGAAGGGTTGGGCTATGGCTACACCTTC. Translating gives CASSLAEGLGYGYTF.

This chain links TRBV10-1 with TRBJ2-3, with 8 bases lining up with TRBD1. There are 14 residues in the CDR3. Germline trimming cut 11 bases from V and 6 bases from J; bases unmatched to any gene: 13. Germline CDR1 is WNHNN and CDR2 is SYGVQD (reference sequence). The CDR3 coding sequence is TGCGCCGGAGACCGTGCCAGGGGGCCTGATACGCAGTATTTT. Protein sequence: CAGDRARGPDTQYF.

The chain has TRBV7-9 and TRBJ1-2, with TRBD1 identical over 10 bases. CDR1 is SEHNR and CDR2 is FQNEAQ in the germline V gene (reference sequence). The CDR3 loop spans 14 amino acids. Unmatched junction bases numbered 7, after V lost 5 bases and J lost 7 bases. The CDR3 DNA reads as TGTGCCAGCAGCGTTGGACAGGGGGAGTTTGGCTACACCTTC. Its protein product is CASSVGQGEFGYTF.

This clone has a handful of counts. The chain recombines TRBV11-3 with TRBJ2-7, with D perhaps matching TRBD1 (6 bases). The V gene's germline CDR1 is SGHNT and CDR2 YENEEA. The CDR3 consists of 15 residues. V shed 6 bases and J shed 5 bases, with 20 bases lying between them. CDR3 sequence reads: CASSPGDPLGHEQYF. The CDR3 bases are TGTGCCAGCAGTCCAGGGGACCCCCTCGGCCACGAGCAGTACTTC.

The chain links TRBV7-2 to TRBJ2-7; tentatively, D is TRBD2 (5 bases). Trimming stripped 5 bases from V and 2 bases from J, with 10 bases between. The CDR3 extends over 13 amino acids. Germline CDR1 is SGHTA and CDR2 is FQGNSA. The CDR3 spells CASSPRRAYEQYF. In nucleotides, the CDR3 is TGTGCCAGCAGCCCCCGGCGGGCCTACGAGCAGTACTTC.

The CDR3 reads CASSPASGGALGEQFF. CDR3 DNA sequence: TGTGCCAGCTCACCAGCTAGCGGGGGGGCCCTGGGAGAGCAGTTCTTC. The chain carries TRBV18 and TRBJ2-1, with 12 bases that match TRBD2. Looked up from germline, CDR1 is KGHSH and CDR2 is LQKENI. The CDR3 loop spans 16 amino acids. After removal of 2 bases from V and 10 bases from J, the junction contained 9 bases not matched to a gene.

The chain uses TRBV5-6 and TRBJ2-1; D is possibly TRBD1 or TRBD2 (5 bases each). Trimming pared 1 base from V and 7 bases from J, leaving 21 bases between. The germline gives CDR1 SGHDT, CDR2 YYEEEE. The CDR3 is 17 amino acids. CDR3: CASSLNVLRDGINEQFF. The CDR3 DNA reads TGTGCCAGCAGCTTGAACGTCCTCCGGGACGGCATTAATGAGCAGTTCTTC.

The chain uses TRBV6-5 and TRBJ1-5, with D possibly TRBD1 on 5 matching bases. The CDR3 loop spans 13 amino acids. The ends were cut back, 6 bases at V and 4 bases at J, with 10 bases in the middle. Germline CDR1 MNHEY, CDR2 SVGAGI. CDR3 region: CASRLNRNQPQHF. The CDR3 coding sequence is TGTGCCAGCAGACTTAACAGGAATCAGCCCCAGCATTTT.

The chain joins TRBV14 to TRBJ1-1; 9 bases line up with TRBD1. V shed 4 bases, J shed 6 bases, and the junction held 9 bases outside the gene matches. Germline V gives CDR1 SGHDN, CDR2 FVKESK. The CDR3 length is 15 residues. CDR3 nucleotide sequence: TGTGCCAGCAGCCTTCTCGGACAGGGGAGTGCTGAAGCTTTCTTT. Residues: CASSLLGQGSAEAFF.

The chain carries TRBV5-1 and TRBJ2-3; no reliable D call. Germline lookup yields CDR1 SGHRS and CDR2 YFSETQ. The CDR3 totals 13 residues. Trimming cost V 0 bases and J 3 bases, with 5 bases left between them. The CDR3 here is CASSLDYTDTQYF. As DNA, the CDR3 is TGCGCCAGCAGCTTGGACTATACAGATACGCAGTATTTT. The complete variable domain, with remaining parts taken from reference TRBV5-1 and TRBJ2-3, reads KAGVTQTPRYLIKTRGQQVTLSCSPISGHRSVSWYQQTPGQGLQFLFEYFSETQRNKGNFPGRFSGRQFSNSRSEMNVSTLELGDSALYLCASSLDYTDTQYFGPGTRLTVL.